Following are 10 T cell receptor beta chains from one sample sequenced in a study of cytomegalovirus exposure and HLA in healthy donors. Amplification used 60 Vbeta primers and 13 Jbeta primers. TCRdb keeps only in-frame clones here, not all; method: immunoSEQ multiplex PCR. The sample includes 120,000 or so clones, over 65% of them seen just once. The specimen was PBMCs. The receptor source for this set is a man aged 30-40 years in good health and CMV-seropositive.

The rearrangement joins TRBV7-9 to TRBJ1-2, with D unresolved. The CDR3 totals 12 residues. The germline V gene encodes CDR1 SEHNR and CDR2 FQNEAQ (reference sequence). V was pared by 5 bases and J by 6 bases, with 10 bases between. CDR3 nucleotide sequence: TGTGCCAGCAGCCAAAAGCGGGATGGCTACACCTTC. Its protein product is CASSQKRDGYTF.

The V call is TRBV7-2, the J call TRBJ2-1, with 12 bases identical to TRBD2. Germline V CDR1 and CDR2: SGHTA, FQGNSA. The CDR3 contains 13 residues. V shed 2 bases, J shed 13 bases, and the junction held 3 bases outside the gene matches. This CDR3 reads CASSLSGLAGQFF. DNA for the CDR3: TGTGCCAGCAGCTTATCAGGACTAGCGGGACAGTTCTTC.

The chain carries TRBV6-6 and TRBJ2-7, with D maybe TRBD1 (5 bases). Trimming left V 6 bases short and J 4 bases short, with 16 bases between. Germline V CDR1 and CDR2: MNHNY, SVGAGI (reference sequence). The CDR3 has 14 residues. The CDR3 is CASRAGWDEYEQYF. CDR3 DNA: TGTGCCAGCAGGGCAGGGTGGGATGAGTACGAGCAGTACTTC.

To note about this clone: A read error may produce the germline difference seen at one junction end. The chain combines TRBV7-7 with TRBJ1-4; D is unclear. This CDR3 contains 13 residues. CDR1 and CDR2 (germline): SSHAT, FNYEAQ (reference sequence). The DNA for the CDR3 is TGTGCTAGCAGCTTAGCCGGTCATGAAAAACTGTTTTTT. It encodes CASSLAGHEKLFF.

This chain joins TRBV4-1 and TRBJ1-5; D not certain. The CDR3 runs 14 residues. From germline, CDR1 is MGHRA and CDR2 YSYEKL. Trimming removed 0 bases at V and 6 bases at J, with 9 bases between. The chain's CDR3 is CASSQETEGQPQHF. The DNA of the CDR3 is TGCGCCAGCAGCCAAGAAACAGAGGGTCAGCCCCAGCATTTT.

This clone has a handful of counts. The chain joins TRBV9 to TRBJ2-5; 7 nucleotides align to TRBD2. Trimming cost V 2 bases and J 7 bases; bases outside gene matches: 11. Germline V gene sequence: CDR1 SGDLS, CDR2 YYNGEE. The CDR3 consists of 15 residues. This CDR3 is CASSVGTEPGGTQYF. The CDR3 DNA is TGTGCCAGCAGCGTCGGGACGGAACCGGGGGGGACCCAGTACTTC.

The table lists this clone with a few counts. V gene TRBV28 combines with J gene TRBJ1-1; TRBD1 might be the D (5 bases). The germline V gene encodes CDR1 MDHEN and CDR2 SYDVKM. V dropped 6 bases and J dropped 6 bases, with 20 bases sitting between them. CDR3 size: 15 residues. This chain's CDR3 is CASRGTAGVRAEAFF. CDR3 bases: TGTGCCAGCAGAGGGACCGCGGGGGTCCGAGCTGAAGCTTTCTTT.

This clone was counted a few times. This chain connects TRBV4-3 to TRBJ2-7, with 10 nucleotides matching TRBD2. The CDR3 is made up of 15 amino acids. Germline CDR1 and CDR2: LGHNA and YSLEER. The J segment lost 2 bases and the V segment lost 1 base, leaving 2 bases of the junction unmatched. CDR3 amino acids: CASSQALAGAYEQYF. For the CDR3, the DNA is TGCGCCAGCAGCCAAGCCCTAGCGGGGGCCTACGAGCAGTACTTC.

This rearrangement joins TRBV4-3 to TRBJ2-3, with D maybe TRBD2 (5 bases). Trimming left V 0 bases short and J 0 bases short, with 10 bases between. This CDR3 has 16 residues. In germline, CDR1 is LGHNA, CDR2 YSLEER. The CDR3 DNA reads as TGCGCCAGCAGCCAAGAGAATAGCGCTAGCACAGATACGCAGTATTTT. This encodes CASSQENSASTDTQYF.

This clone was detected only a few times. The genes are TRBV6-1 and TRBJ2-1; TRBD1 matches 8 bases. The CDR3 covers 14 residues. V lost 2 bases, J lost 10 bases, and 7 bases stayed unmatched. Germline CDR1 and CDR2: MNHNS and SASEGT. CDR3 bases: TGTGCCAGCAGTGAAACAGGGGGAGTACGGGAGCAGTTCTTC. Protein product: CASSETGGVREQFF.